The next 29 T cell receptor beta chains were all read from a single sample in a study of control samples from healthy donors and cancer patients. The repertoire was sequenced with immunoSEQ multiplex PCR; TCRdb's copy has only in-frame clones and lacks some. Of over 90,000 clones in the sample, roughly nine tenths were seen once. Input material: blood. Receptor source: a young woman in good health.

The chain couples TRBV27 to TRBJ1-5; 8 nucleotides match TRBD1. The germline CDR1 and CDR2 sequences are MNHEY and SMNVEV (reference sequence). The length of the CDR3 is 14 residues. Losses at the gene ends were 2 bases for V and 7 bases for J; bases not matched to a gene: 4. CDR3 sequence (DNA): TGTGCCAGCAGTTTAACAGGGGGGGAACAGCCCCAGCATTTT. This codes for CASSLTGGEQPQHF.

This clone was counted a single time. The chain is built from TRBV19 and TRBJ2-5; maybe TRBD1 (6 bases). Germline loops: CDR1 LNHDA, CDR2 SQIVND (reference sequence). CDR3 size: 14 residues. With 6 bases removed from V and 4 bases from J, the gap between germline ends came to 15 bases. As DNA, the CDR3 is TGTGCCAGTAGCCTACAGGGATCAGGAGAGACCCAGTACTTC. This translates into CASSLQGSGETQYF.

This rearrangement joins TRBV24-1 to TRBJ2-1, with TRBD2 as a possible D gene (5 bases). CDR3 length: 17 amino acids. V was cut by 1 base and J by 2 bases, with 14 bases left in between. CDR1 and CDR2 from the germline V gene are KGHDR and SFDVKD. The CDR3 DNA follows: TGTGCCACCAGTGATTTTACGGGGATTCAGGCCTACAATGAGCAGTTCTTC. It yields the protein CATSDFTGIQAYNEQFF.

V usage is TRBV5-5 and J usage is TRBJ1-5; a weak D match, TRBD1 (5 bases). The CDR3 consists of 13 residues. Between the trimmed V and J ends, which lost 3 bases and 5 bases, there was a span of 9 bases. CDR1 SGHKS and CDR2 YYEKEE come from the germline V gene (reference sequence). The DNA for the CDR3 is TGTGCCAGCAGCTGGATGACAGATCAGCCCCAGCATTTT. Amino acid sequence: CASSWMTDQPQHF.

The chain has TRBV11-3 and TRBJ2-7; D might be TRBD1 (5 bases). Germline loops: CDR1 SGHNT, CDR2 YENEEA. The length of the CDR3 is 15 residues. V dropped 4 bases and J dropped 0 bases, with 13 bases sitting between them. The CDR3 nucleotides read TGTGCCAGCAGCTCTGGGGCGGCTCCCTCCTACGAGCAGTACTTC. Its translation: CASSSGAAPSYEQYF.

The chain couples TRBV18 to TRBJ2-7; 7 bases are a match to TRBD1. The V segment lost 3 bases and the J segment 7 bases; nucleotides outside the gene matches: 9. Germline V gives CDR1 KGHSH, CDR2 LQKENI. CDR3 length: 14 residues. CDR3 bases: TGTGCCAGCTCACCCCTAGGGACAGAGAGGGAGCAGTACTTC. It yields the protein CASSPLGTEREQYF. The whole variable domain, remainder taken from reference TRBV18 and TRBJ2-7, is NAGVMQNPRHLVRRRGQEARLRCSPMKGHSHVYWYRQLPEEGLKFMVYLQKENIIDESGMPKERFSAEFPKEGPSILRIQQVVRGDSAAYFCASSPLGTEREQYFGPGTRLTVT.

CDR3 protein: CSVGQGVSEAFF. CDR3 DNA: TGCAGCGTAGGACAGGGCGTCTCTGAAGCTTTCTTT. V usage is TRBV29-1 and J usage is TRBJ1-1, with 8 bases identical to TRBD1. The V gene's germline CDR1 is SQVTM and CDR2 ANQGSEA. The CDR3 is 12 residues long. V lost 6 bases and J lost 6; bases outside the gene matches: 6.

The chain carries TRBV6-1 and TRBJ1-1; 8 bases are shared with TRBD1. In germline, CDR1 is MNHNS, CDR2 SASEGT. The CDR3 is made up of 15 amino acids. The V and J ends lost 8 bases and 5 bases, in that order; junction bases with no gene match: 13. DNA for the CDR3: TGTGCCAGCCTCGCAGGGGGCCATGGAGGAACTGAAGCTTTCTTT. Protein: CASLAGGHGGTEAFF.

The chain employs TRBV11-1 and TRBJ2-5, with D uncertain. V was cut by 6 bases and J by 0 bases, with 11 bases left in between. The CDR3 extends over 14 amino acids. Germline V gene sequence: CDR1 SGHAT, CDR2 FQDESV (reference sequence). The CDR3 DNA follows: TGTGCCAGCAGTAGAGATAGCTACCAAGAGACCCAGTACTTC. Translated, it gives CASSRDSYQETQYF.

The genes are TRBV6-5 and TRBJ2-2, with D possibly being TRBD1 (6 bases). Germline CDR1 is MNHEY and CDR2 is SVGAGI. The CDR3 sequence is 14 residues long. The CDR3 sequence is CALWTDWNTGELFF. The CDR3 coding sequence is TGTGCTCTCTGGACAGACTGGAACACCGGGGAGCTGTTTTTT.

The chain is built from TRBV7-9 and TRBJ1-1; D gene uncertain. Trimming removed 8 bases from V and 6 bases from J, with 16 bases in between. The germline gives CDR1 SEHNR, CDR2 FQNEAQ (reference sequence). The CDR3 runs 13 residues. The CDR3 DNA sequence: TGTGCCAGCGGAGTGGTCGGGATGGCTGAAGCTTTCTTT. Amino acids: CASGVVGMAEAFF.

The CDR3 nucleotides are TGTGCCAGCAGCAGAGGACTAGCGGGAGGGATTGGAGATACGCAGTATTTT. Its protein product is CASSRGLAGGIGDTQYF. J is TRBJ2-3 and V is TRBV4-2, with 15 positions matching TRBD2. CDR3 length: 17 amino acids. Germline CDR1 is LGHNA and CDR2 is YNFKEQ. The trim removed 5 bases at V and 5 bases at J, leaving 8 bases unmatched.

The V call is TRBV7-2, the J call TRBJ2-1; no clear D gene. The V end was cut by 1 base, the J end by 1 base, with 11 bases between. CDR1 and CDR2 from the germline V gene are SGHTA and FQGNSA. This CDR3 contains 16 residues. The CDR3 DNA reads TGTGCCAGCAGCTTAGATGACTGGGGATCCTACAATGAGCAGTTCTTC. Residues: CASSLDDWGSYNEQFF.

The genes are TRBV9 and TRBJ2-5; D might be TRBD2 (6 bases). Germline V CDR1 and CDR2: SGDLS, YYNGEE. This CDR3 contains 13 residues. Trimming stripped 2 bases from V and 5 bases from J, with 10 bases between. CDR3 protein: CASSVAGLETQYF. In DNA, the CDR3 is TGTGCCAGCAGCGTTGCGGGATTGGAGACCCAGTACTTC.

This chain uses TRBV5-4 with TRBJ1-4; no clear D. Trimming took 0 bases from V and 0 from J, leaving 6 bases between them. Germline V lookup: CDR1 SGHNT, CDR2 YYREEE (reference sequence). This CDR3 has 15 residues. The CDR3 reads CASSLGAATNEKLFF. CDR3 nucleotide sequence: TGTGCCAGCAGCTTGGGAGCGGCAACTAATGAAAAACTGTTTTTT.

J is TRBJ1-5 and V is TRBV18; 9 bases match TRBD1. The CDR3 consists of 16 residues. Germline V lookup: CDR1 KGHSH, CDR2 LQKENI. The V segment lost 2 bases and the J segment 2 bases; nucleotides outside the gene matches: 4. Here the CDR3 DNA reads TGTGCCAGCTCACCAGGGACAGGGTTTGGCAATCAGCCCCAGCATTTT. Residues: CASSPGTGFGNQPQHF. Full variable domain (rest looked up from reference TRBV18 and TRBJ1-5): NAGVMQNPRHLVRRRGQEARLRCSPMKGHSHVYWYRQLPEEGLKFMVYLQKENIIDESGMPKERFSAEFPKEGPSILRIQQVVRGDSAAYFCASSPGTGFGNQPQHFGDGTRLSIL.

CDR3 amino acids: CASSLGGGATEAFF. The CDR3 DNA sequence: TGTGCCAGCAGCTTAGGCGGGGGGGCGACTGAAGCTTTCTTT. The rearrangement joins TRBV7-9 to TRBJ1-1; D perhaps matches TRBD1 (6 bases). Germline CDR1 SEHNR, CDR2 FQNEAQ (reference sequence). The CDR3 covers 14 residues. V was clipped by 1 base and J by 5 bases, with 11 bases between them.

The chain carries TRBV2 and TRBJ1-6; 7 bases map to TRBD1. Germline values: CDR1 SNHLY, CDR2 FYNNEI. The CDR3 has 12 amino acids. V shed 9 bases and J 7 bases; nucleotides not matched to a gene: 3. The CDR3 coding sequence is TGTGCCAGGGGGACAGAAAATTCACCCCTCCACTTT. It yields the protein CARGTENSPLHF.

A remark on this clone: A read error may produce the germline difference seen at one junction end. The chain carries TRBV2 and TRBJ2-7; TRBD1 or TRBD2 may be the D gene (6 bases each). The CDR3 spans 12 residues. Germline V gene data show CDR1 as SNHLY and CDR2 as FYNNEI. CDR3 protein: CASSEQGRMLGF. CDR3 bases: TGTGCCAGCAGTGAACAGGGGAGGATGCTTGGCTTC.

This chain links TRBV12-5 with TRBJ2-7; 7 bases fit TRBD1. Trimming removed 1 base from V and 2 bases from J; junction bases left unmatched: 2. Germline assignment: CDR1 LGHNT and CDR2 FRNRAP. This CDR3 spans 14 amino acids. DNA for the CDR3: TGTGCTAGTGGTTTGGCAGGGGGTACCTACGAGCAGTACTTC. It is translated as CASGLAGGTYEQYF.

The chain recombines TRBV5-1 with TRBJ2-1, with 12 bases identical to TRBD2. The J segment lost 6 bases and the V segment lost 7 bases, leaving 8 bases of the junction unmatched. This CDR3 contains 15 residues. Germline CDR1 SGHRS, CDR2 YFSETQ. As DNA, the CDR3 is TGCGCCAGCGGCCTAGCGGGGGGGGCCTTCAATGAGCAGTTCTTC. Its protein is CASGLAGGAFNEQFF. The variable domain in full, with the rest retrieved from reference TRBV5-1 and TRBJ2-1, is KAGVTQTPRYLIKTRGQQVTLSCSPISGHRSVSWYQQTPGQGLQFLFEYFSETQRNKGNFPGRFSGRQFSNSRSEMNVSTLELGDSALYLCASGLAGGAFNEQFFGPGTRLTVL.

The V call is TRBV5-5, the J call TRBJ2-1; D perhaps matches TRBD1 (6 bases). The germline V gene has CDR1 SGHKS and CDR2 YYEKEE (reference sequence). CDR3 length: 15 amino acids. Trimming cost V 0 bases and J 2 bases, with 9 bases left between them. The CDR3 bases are TGTGCCAGCAGCTTGGACAGGGCCCCCTACAATGAGCAGTTCTTC. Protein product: CASSLDRAPYNEQFF.

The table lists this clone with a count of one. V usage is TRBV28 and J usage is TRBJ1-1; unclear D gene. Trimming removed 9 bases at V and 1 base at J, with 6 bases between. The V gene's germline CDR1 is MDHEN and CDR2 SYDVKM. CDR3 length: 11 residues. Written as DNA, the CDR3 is TGTGCCAGTGGGTGGAACACTGAAGCTTTCTTT. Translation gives CASGWNTEAFF. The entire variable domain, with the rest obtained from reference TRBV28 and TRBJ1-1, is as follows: DVKVTQSSRYLVKRTGEKVFLECVQDMDHENMFWYRQDPGLGLRLIYFSYDVKMKEKGDIPEGYSVSREKKERFSLILESASTNQTSMYLCASGWNTEAFFGQGTRLTVV.

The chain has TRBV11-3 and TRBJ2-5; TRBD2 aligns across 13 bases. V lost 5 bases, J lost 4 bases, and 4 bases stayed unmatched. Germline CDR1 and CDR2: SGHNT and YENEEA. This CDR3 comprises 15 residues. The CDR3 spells CASSRGTSGVETQYF. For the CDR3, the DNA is TGTGCCAGCAGCCGAGGGACTAGCGGGGTAGAGACCCAGTACTTC.

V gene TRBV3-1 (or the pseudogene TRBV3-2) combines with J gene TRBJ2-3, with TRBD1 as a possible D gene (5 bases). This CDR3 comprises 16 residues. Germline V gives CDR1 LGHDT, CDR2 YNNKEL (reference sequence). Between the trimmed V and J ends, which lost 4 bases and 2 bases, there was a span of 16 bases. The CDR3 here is CASSPKGNTLTDTQYF. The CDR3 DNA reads TGTGCCAGCAGCCCGAAGGGGAACACTCTCACAGATACGCAGTATTTT.

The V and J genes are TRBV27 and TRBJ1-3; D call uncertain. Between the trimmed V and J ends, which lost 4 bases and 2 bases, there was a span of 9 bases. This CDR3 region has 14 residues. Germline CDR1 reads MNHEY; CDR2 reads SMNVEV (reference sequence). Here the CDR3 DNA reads TGTGCCAGCAGTTCCCGGGAGGCTGGAAACACCATATATTTT. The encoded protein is CASSSREAGNTIYF.

The CDR3 sequence is CASTSTRKTYEQYF. Written as DNA, the CDR3 is TGCGCCAGCACCTCGACTAGAAAGACCTACGAGCAGTACTTC. J is TRBJ2-7 and V is TRBV10-2, with a weak D call TRBD2 (6 bases). CDR3 length: 14 residues. V was clipped by 7 bases and J by 2 bases, with 15 bases between them. Looked up from germline, CDR1 is WSHSY and CDR2 is SAAADI.

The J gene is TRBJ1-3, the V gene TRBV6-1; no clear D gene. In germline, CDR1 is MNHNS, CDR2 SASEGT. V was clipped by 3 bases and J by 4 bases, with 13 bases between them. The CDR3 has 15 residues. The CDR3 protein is CASSDTVGAGNTIYF. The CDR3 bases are TGTGCCAGCAGTGATACCGTGGGTGCCGGAAACACCATATATTTT.

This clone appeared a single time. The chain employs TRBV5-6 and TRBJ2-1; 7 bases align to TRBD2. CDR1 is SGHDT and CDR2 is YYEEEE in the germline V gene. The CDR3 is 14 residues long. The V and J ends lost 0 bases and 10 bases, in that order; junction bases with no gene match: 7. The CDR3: CASSLEGRAREQFF. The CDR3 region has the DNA TGTGCCAGCAGCTTGGAAGGGAGGGCGAGGGAGCAGTTCTTC.